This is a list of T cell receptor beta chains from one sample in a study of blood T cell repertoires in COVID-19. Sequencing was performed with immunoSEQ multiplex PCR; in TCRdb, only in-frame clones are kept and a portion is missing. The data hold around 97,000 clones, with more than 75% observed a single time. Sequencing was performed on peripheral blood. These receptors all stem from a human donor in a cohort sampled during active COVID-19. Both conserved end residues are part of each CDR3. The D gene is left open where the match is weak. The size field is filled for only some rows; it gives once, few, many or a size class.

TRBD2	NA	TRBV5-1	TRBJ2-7	CASSLDFARGTYEQYF	TGCGCCAGCAGCTTGGATTTTGCGCGGGGGACTTACGAGCAGTACTTC
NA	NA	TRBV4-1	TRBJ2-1	CASSHGIRELGDEQFF	TGCGCCAGCAGCCACGGAATCCGGGAGTTGGGCGATGAGCAGTTCTTC
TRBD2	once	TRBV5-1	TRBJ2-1	CASSTSGVSSYNEQFF	TGCGCCAGCAGCACTAGCGGGGTAAGCTCCTACAATGAGCAGTTCTTC
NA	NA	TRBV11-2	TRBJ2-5	CASSGRTAGAQYF	TGTGCCAGCAGCGGGAGGACGGCCGGGGCCCAGTACTTC
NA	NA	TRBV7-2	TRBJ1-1	CASSKTGRGSEAFF	TGTGCCAGCAGCAAAACCGGGCGGGGGTCTGAAGCTTTCTTT
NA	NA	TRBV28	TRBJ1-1	CASSLWRHMNTEAFF	TGTGCCAGCAGTTTATGGAGACACATGAACACTGAAGCTTTCTTT
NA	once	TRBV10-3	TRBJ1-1	CAISGKGGGITEAFF	TGTGCCATCAGTGGAAAGGGAGGGGGAATAACTGAAGCTTTCTTT
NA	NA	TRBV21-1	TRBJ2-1	CASSKRGREAYNEQFF	TGTGCCAGCAGCAAAAGGGGGCGGGAGGCCTACAATGAGCAGTTCTTC
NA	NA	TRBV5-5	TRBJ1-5	CASSSAGASNQPQHF	TGTGCCAGCAGCTCGGCAGGGGCGAGCAATCAGCCCCAGCATTTT
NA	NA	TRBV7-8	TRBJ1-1	CASSSRFGASDTEAFF	TGTGCCAGCAGCTCCCGATTTGGGGCGTCGGACACTGAAGCTTTCTTT
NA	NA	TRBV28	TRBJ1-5	CASSVNQPQHF	TGTGCCAGCAGTGTAAATCAGCCCCAGCATTTT
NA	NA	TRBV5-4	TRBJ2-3	CASSLGTGTFTDTQYF	TGTGCCAGCAGCTTGGGTACAGGAACCTTCACAGATACGCAGTATTTT
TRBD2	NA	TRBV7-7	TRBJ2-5	CASSLDTGGGGTQYF	TGTGCTAGCAGCTTAGACACGGGAGGTGGGGGGACCCAGTACTTC
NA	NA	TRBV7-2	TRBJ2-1	CASSLETTGNEQFF	TGTGCCAGCAGCTTAGAGACCACGGGCAATGAGCAGTTCTTC
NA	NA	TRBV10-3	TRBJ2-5	CAISESRSGETQYF	TGTGCCATCAGTGAGTCCCGGAGTGGAGAGACCCAGTACTTC
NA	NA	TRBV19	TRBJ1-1	CASSRGAGTEAFF	TGTGCCAGTAGTCGGGGGGCAGGCACTGAAGCTTTCTTT
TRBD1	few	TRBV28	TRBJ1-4	CASSYPGTGNNEKLFF	TGTGCCAGCAGTTATCCCGGGACAGGGAATAATGAAAAACTGTTTTTT
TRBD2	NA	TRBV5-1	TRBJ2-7	CASSSSSGRRWSYEQYF	TGCGCCAGCAGCTCATCAAGCGGGAGGAGATGGTCCTACGAGCAGTACTTC
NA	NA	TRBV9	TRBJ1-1	CASSVGIGINTEAFF	TGTGCCAGCAGCGTAGGCATCGGGATAAACACTGAAGCTTTCTTT
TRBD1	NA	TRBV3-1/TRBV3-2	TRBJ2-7	CASSQTTGKQYF	TGTGCCAGCAGCCAAACGACAGGGAAGCAGTACTTC
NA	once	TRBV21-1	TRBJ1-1	CASSPRLGGEKNTEAFF	TGTGCCAGCAGCCCCCGTCTCGGGGGAGAGAAAAACACTGAAGCTTTCTTT
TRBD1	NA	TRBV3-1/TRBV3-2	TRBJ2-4	CASSQGGGYIQYF	TGTGCCAGCAGCCAAGGAGGGGGCTACATTCAGTACTTC
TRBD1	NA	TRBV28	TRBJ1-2	CASSIYRGGYGYTF	TGTGCCAGCAGTATTTACAGGGGGGGTTATGGCTACACCTTC
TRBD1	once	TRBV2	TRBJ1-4	CASSRDDRGLLEKLFF	TGTGCCAGCAGCAGAGATGACAGGGGCCTTTTGGAAAAACTGTTTTTT
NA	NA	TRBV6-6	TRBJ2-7	CASSYARTASYEQYF	TGTGCCAGCAGTTACGCTAGGACAGCCTCCTACGAGCAGTACTTC
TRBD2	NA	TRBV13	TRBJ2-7	CASSPLSGRAGSYEQYF	TGTGCCAGCAGCCCCCTAAGTGGGAGGGCCGGGTCCTACGAGCAGTACTTC
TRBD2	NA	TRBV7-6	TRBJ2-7	CASSPSGSVPPTYEQYF	TGTGCCAGCAGCCCTAGCGGGAGCGTTCCCCCAACATACGAGCAGTACTTC
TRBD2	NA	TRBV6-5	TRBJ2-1	CASSYRGSGVHNEQFF	TGTGCCAGCAGTTACCGAGGTAGCGGGGTCCACAATGAGCAGTTCTTC
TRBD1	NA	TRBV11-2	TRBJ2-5	CASSLTGGVETQYF	TGTGCCAGCAGCTTAACAGGGGGCGTCGAGACCCAGTACTTC
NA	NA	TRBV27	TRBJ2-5	CATKQAGAETQYF	TGTGCCACCAAACAGGCCGGAGCGGAGACCCAGTACTTC
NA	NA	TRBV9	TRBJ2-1	CASTYGRVAYNEQFF	TGTGCCAGCACCTACGGGCGGGTAGCTTACAATGAGCAGTTCTTC
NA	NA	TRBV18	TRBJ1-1	CASSPQGLNAEAFF	TGTGCCAGCTCACCTCAGGGGCTGAACGCTGAAGCTTTCTTT
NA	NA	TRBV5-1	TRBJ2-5	CASNQGGVPQETQYF	TGCGCCAGCAATCAAGGGGGAGTCCCCCAAGAGACCCAGTACTTC
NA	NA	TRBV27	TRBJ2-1	CASSPLQGDSYNEQFF	TGTGCCAGCAGTCCCCTCCAAGGGGACTCCTACAATGAGCAGTTCTTC
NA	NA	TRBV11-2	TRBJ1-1	CASSLSRVEAFF	TGTGCCAGCAGCTTATCCCGTGTTGAAGCTTTCTTT
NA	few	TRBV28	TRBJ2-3	CASSPQGLGTDTQYF	TGTGCCAGCAGTCCTCAGGGGTTGGGCACAGATACGCAGTATTTT
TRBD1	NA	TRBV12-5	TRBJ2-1	CASGIPTGGDSYNEQFF	TGTGCTAGTGGTATACCCACAGGGGGCGACTCCTACAATGAGCAGTTCTTC
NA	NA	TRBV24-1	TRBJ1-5	CATGHGGNQPQHF	TGTGCCACCGGACACGGTGGCAATCAGCCCCAGCATTTT
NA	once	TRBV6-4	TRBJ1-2	CASSSGAERGYTF	TGTGCCAGCAGCTCAGGTGCGGAGCGGGGCTACACCTTC
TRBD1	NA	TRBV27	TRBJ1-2	CASGTGTGNYGYTF	TGTGCCAGCGGGACGGGGACAGGGAACTATGGCTACACCTTC
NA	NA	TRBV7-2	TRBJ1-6	CASSLAQGGHSPLHF	TGTGCCAGCAGCTTAGCTCAGGGCGGCCATTCACCCCTCCACTTT
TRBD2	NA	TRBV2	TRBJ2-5	CASTGGGPTQKTQYF	TGTGCCAGCACCGGCGGGGGACCCACCCAAAAGACCCAGTACTTC
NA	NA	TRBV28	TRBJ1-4	CASSFVGGEKLFF	TGTGCCAGCAGTTTCGTGGGAGGTGAAAAACTGTTTTTT
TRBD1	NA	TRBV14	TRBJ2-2	CASSQTRGRNGGELFF	TGTGCCAGCAGCCAAACCAGGGGGCGAAACGGCGGGGAGCTGTTTTTT
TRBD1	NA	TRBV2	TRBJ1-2	CASRGDRGGYGYTF	TGTGCCAGCCGCGGGGACAGGGGCGGCTATGGCTACACCTTC
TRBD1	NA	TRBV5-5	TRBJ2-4	CASSFGDRARAKNIQYF	TGTGCCAGCAGCTTCGGGGACAGGGCGAGAGCCAAAAACATTCAGTACTTC
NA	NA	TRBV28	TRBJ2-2	CASSPPKERRGTGELFF	TGTGCCAGCAGCCCACCCAAAGAGCGGAGAGGGACCGGGGAGCTGTTTTTT
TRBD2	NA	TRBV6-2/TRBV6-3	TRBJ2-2	CASSYSVGGVLNTGELFF	TGTGCCAGCAGTTACTCGGTGGGAGGGGTCCTGAACACCGGGGAGCTGTTTTTT
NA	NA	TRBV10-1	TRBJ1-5	CASSDGDQPQHF	TGCGCCAGCAGTGACGGGGATCAGCCCCAGCATTTT
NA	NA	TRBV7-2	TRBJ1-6	CASSFQGIGSPLHF	TGTGCCAGCAGCTTTCAGGGCATAGGCTCACCCCTCCACTTT
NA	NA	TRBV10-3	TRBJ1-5	CATQDTNLDQPQHF	TGTGCCACCCAAGACACAAACCTTGATCAGCCCCAGCATTTT
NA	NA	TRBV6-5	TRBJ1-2	CASSPVPLSIYGYTF	TGTGCCAGCAGCCCCGTGCCCCTAAGTATCTATGGCTACACCTTC
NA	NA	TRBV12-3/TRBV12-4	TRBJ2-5	CASSPLRVETQYF	TGTGCCAGCAGCCCGCTGCGAGTAGAGACCCAGTACTTC
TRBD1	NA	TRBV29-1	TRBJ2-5	CSVGRGLETQYF	TGCAGCGTCGGCAGGGGGCTAGAGACCCAGTACTTC